This entry lists 26 T cell receptor beta chains sequenced from one sample in a study of Ad26.COV2.S vaccination and SARS-CoV-2 variants. TCRdb keeps only in-frame clones here, not all; method: immunoSEQ multiplex PCR. The sample includes about 680,000 clones, more than 80% of them seen just once. Treatment given: roughly 20 received Ad26.COV2.S at low or high dose, single or two shots; 5 received placebo; per-sample allocation not given. The study sampled participants on day 63 after the first vaccine or placebo injection. Sequenced here: peripheral blood, sampled in a trial of Ad26.COV2.S vaccine versus placebo. The receptors were gathered from a person aged 18-60 years who received the Ad26.COV2.S COVID-19 vaccine or a placebo.

The chain combines TRBV15 with TRBJ1-5; D not certain. The CDR3 loop spans 14 amino acids. Germline V gives CDR1 LNHNV, CDR2 YYDKDF (reference sequence). Trimming left V 3 bases short and J 0 bases short, with 6 bases between. The CDR3 nucleotides read TGTGCCACCAGCAGCTATGGTAGCAATCAGCCCCAGCATTTT. Translating gives CATSSYGSNQPQHF.

The rearrangement uses TRBV10-3 and TRBJ2-1; 9 bases match TRBD2. J lost 7 bases, V lost 3 bases, and 7 bases had no gene match. This CDR3 contains 15 residues. CDR1 ENHRY and CDR2 SYGVKD come from the germline V gene. CDR3 coding DNA: TGTGCCATCAGTGATGGTAGCGGGAGTGGGAATGAGCAGTTCTTC. It specifies CAISDGSGSGNEQFF.

The genes are TRBV19 and TRBJ1-2; D gene uncertain. The germline gives CDR1 LNHDA, CDR2 SQIVND (reference sequence). There are 13 residues in the CDR3. The germline V and J ends were trimmed by 5 bases and 2 bases, with 9 bases remaining between them. DNA for the CDR3: TGTGCCAGTAGTTATATAAGCAACTATGGCTACACCTTC. Protein product: CASSYISNYGYTF.

The chain couples TRBV2 to TRBJ2-2, with 9 bases aligning to TRBD1. Germline-derived CDR1 and CDR2 are SNHLY and FYNNEI. The CDR3 is 16 amino acids. The V and J ends lost 6 bases and 1 base, in that order; junction bases with no gene match: 6. The CDR3 DNA reads TGTGCCAGCAGGGCCCGGGACAGGGTGAACACCGGGGAGCTGTTTTTT. This encodes CASRARDRVNTGELFF.

The chain recombines TRBV15 with TRBJ2-7; 12 bases fit TRBD2. CDR3 size: 18 residues. V shed 0 bases, J shed 2 bases, and the junction held 8 bases outside the gene matches. Per germline, CDR1 LNHNV and CDR2 YYDKDF (reference sequence). The CDR3, as DNA: TGTGCCACCAGCAGAGATAAGCTAGCGGGAGGGCCACCCTACGAGCAGTACTTC. The encoded protein is CATSRDKLAGGPPYEQYF.

In this sample, this clone turned up once. V gene TRBV5-6 combines with J gene TRBJ1-1; the D gene is possibly TRBD1 (6 bases). Germline CDR1 and CDR2: SGHDT and YYEEEE. With 2 bases removed from V and 3 bases from J, the gap between germline ends came to 11 bases. The CDR3 consists of 14 residues. Here the CDR3 reads CASSLLTGHTEAFF. The CDR3 DNA reads as TGTGCCAGCAGCTTACTGACAGGCCACACTGAAGCTTTCTTT.

The rearrangement joins TRBV20-1 to TRBJ1-2; TRBD1 agrees at 7 bases. With V trimmed by 7 bases and J by 8 bases, 7 bases remained unmatched. The length of the CDR3 is 11 residues. The germline CDR1 and CDR2 sequences are DFQATT and SNEGSKA (reference sequence). The CDR3 nucleotides read TGCAGTGGGCAGGGGGAAGCGGGCTACACCTTC. It encodes CSGQGEAGYTF.

Details on this clone: Other DNA sequences in the sample encode the same CDR3. The genes are TRBV7-9 and TRBJ1-2; no firm D call. Trimming cost V 0 bases and J 3 bases, with 5 bases left between them. The CDR3 is made up of 13 amino acids. The germline CDR1 and CDR2 sequences are SEHNR and FQNEAQ (reference sequence). CDR3 sequence: CASSLAGDYGYTF. In nucleotides, the CDR3 is TGTGCCAGCAGCTTAGCCGGAGACTATGGCTACACCTTC.

The chain recombines TRBV15 with TRBJ2-5, with TRBD1 matching 9 bases. V was pared by 4 bases and J by 2 bases, with 5 bases of the junction left unmatched. The CDR3 consists of 15 residues. The germline gives CDR1 LNHNV, CDR2 YYDKDF (reference sequence). The CDR3 bases are TGTGCCACCAGCAATTCCGGGACAGGGCAAGAGACCCAGTACTTC. This encodes CATSNSGTGQETQYF.

The chain recombines TRBV14 with TRBJ2-7, with no clear D. Trimming removed 4 bases from V and 4 bases from J, with 11 bases in between. The CDR3 consists of 13 residues. Germline V CDR1 and CDR2: SGHDN, FVKESK. The CDR3 loop reads CASSLLGPYEQYF. Written as DNA, the CDR3 is TGTGCCAGCAGCCTCCTAGGGCCGTACGAGCAGTACTTC.

V and J are TRBV18 and TRBJ2-1; D ambiguous. The CDR3 consists of 13 residues. Germline lookup yields CDR1 KGHSH and CDR2 LQKENI. V was clipped by 1 base and J by 5 bases, with 6 bases between them. CDR3 bases: TGTGCCAGCTCACCACTACGCAACAATGAGCAGTTCTTC. It translates to CASSPLRNNEQFF.

This chain uses TRBV21-1 with TRBJ1-2; the table's TRBD1 call for D was not verified on the DNA. TRBV21-1 is listed as a pseudogene. The length of the CDR3 is 18 residues. CDR3 DNA sequence: TGTGCCAGCAGCAAATCTCGCCCATCAGACAGGCCTACCTATGGCTACACCTTC. This sequence encodes CASSKSRPSDRPTYGYTF.

The chain uses TRBV19 and TRBJ2-2; perhaps TRBD1 as D (6 bases). CDR1 and CDR2 (germline): LNHDA, SQIVND (reference sequence). Trimming left V 7 bases short and J 4 bases short, with 19 bases between. CDR3 length: 16 amino acids. The CDR3 spells CASTKPRQAGTGELFF. CDR3 nucleotides: TGTGCCAGTACTAAACCCCGACAGGCGGGCACCGGGGAGCTGTTTTTT.

This clone was counted a few times. CDR3 in amino acids: CASSPAGTSGGIPYEQYF. The CDR3 DNA reads TGTGCCAGCAGTCCCGCCGGGACTAGCGGGGGAATCCCCTACGAGCAGTACTTC. The chain has TRBV6-6 and TRBJ2-7; 14 positions agree with TRBD2. The germline V gene has CDR1 MNHNY and CDR2 SVGAGI (reference sequence). The junction had 11 bases not matched to a gene; V was cut back by 5 bases and J by 2 bases. The CDR3 covers 18 residues.

This clone came up once. The chain employs TRBV7-2 and TRBJ1-5, with 8 bases identical to TRBD1. J was trimmed by 7 bases and V by 1 base; bases with no gene match: 6. Germline V lookup: CDR1 SGHTA, CDR2 FQGNSA. The CDR3 totals 15 residues. CDR3 in DNA: TGTGCCAGCAGCTTAGAATATAACAGGGGGCAGCCCCAGCATTTT. This encodes CASSLEYNRGQPQHF.

CDR3 DNA sequence: TGTGCCAGCAGTACCCCTAGCACAGATACGCAGTATTTT. Its translation: CASSTPSTDTQYF. The chain employs TRBV6-2 or TRBV6-3 and TRBJ2-3; D ambiguous. The CDR3 is 13 residues long. Trimming cost V 5 bases and J 0 bases, with 6 bases left between them. Germline V gene sequence: CDR1 MNHEY, CDR2 SVGEGT.

The V and J genes are TRBV19 and TRBJ2-1; 9 nucleotides line up with TRBD1. V was pared by 8 bases and J by 8 bases, with 4 bases of the junction left unmatched. Germline V gives CDR1 LNHDA, CDR2 SQIVND (reference sequence). This CDR3 is 12 amino acids long. CDR3 sequence reads: CASRDRAYEQFF. For the CDR3, the DNA is TGTGCCAGTCGGGACAGGGCCTATGAGCAGTTCTTC.

The chain uses TRBV24-1 and TRBJ2-1, with 16 bases lining up with TRBD2. Germline lookup yields CDR1 KGHDR and CDR2 SFDVKD. The J segment lost 7 bases and the V segment lost 10 bases, leaving 6 bases of the junction unmatched. There are 15 residues in the CDR3. The CDR3 sequence is CATGLAGGGRNEQFF. The CDR3, as DNA: TGTGCCACGGGACTAGCGGGAGGGGGGCGGAATGAGCAGTTCTTC.

This chain uses TRBV30 with TRBJ1-3; 8 bases are a match to TRBD1. J gave up 3 bases and V 0 bases, and 13 bases lay outside the gene matches. This CDR3 is built from 18 residues. Germline-derived CDR1 and CDR2 are GTSNPN and SVGIG (reference sequence). The CDR3 is CAWSVSGGPVYFGNTIYF. The CDR3 coding sequence is TGTGCCTGGAGTGTCTCAGGGGGCCCCGTCTACTTTGGAAACACCATATATTTT.

The chain's CDR3 is CASSQIVWGVSGNTIYF. CDR3 DNA sequence: TGTGCCAGTAGTCAAATCGTCTGGGGCGTCTCTGGAAACACCATATATTTT. The chain recombines TRBV19 with TRBJ1-3, with a possible D match to TRBD1 (5 bases). V was trimmed by 5 bases and J by 0 bases, leaving 17 bases between them. The germline CDR1 and CDR2 sequences are LNHDA and SQIVND (reference sequence). The CDR3 has 17 amino acids.

This chain connects TRBV30 to TRBJ2-1, with D possibly TRBD1 on 5 matching bases. In germline, CDR1 is GTSNPN, CDR2 SVGIG (reference sequence). Trimming shortened V by 4 bases and J by 0 bases, and 10 bases separated the two germline ends. This CDR3 spans 14 amino acids. CDR3 amino acids: CAWTPDNSYNEQFF. DNA of the CDR3: TGTGCCTGGACCCCGGACAACTCCTACAATGAGCAGTTCTTC.

The CDR3 nucleotides read TGTGCCAGCAGCCCCGGGTCCTACACTGAAGCTTTCTTT. Residues: CASSPGSYTEAFF. The J gene is TRBJ1-1, the V gene TRBV7-9; D is ambiguous. Trimming stripped 5 bases from V and 3 bases from J, with 10 bases between. The CDR3 is 13 residues long. From germline, CDR1 is SEHNR and CDR2 FQNEAQ (reference sequence).

This chain connects TRBV7-2 to TRBJ2-3; D possibly corresponds to TRBD1 (6 bases). V lost 0 bases, J lost 1 base, and 8 bases lay in between. The CDR3 has 15 amino acids. In germline, CDR1 is SGHTA, CDR2 FQGNSA. The CDR3 here is CASSLAGAGTDTQYF. DNA for the CDR3: TGTGCCAGCAGCTTAGCGGGGGCCGGCACAGATACGCAGTATTTT.

This rearrangement joins TRBV15 to TRBJ2-3; D might be TRBD1 (5 bases). Trimming took 3 bases from V and 8 from J, leaving 9 bases between them. The V gene's germline CDR1 is LNHNV and CDR2 YYDKDF (reference sequence). The CDR3 has 12 residues. The CDR3 DNA sequence: TGTGCCACCAGCAGGGGGCTCGGTACGCAGTATTTT. Translating it yields CATSRGLGTQYF.

The chain combines TRBV5-8 with TRBJ1-5, with D possibly being TRBD1 (5 bases). The CDR3 spans 15 residues. CDR1 is SGHTS and CDR2 is YDEGEE in the germline V gene. V was pared by 6 bases and J by 4 bases, with 17 bases between. CDR3 protein: CASTQWGGENQPQHF. The DNA of the CDR3 is TGTGCCAGCACCCAGTGGGGGGGAGAAAATCAGCCCCAGCATTTT. Drawing the rest from reference TRBV5-8 and TRBJ1-5, the complete variable domain is EAGVTQSPTHLIKTRGQQATLRCSPISGHTSVYWYQQALGLGLQFLLWYDEGEERNRGNFPPRFSGRQFPNYSSELNVNALELEDSALYLCASTQWGGENQPQHFGDGTRLSIL.

As to this clone: At the DNA level, this CDR3 is encoded by other sequences in the same sample as well. The rearrangement uses TRBV11-2 and TRBJ2-7; 10 nucleotides agree with TRBD1. V trimming: 1 base; J trimming: 4 bases; junction bases outside the gene matches: 1. The CDR3 totals 14 residues. Germline CDR1 and CDR2: SGHAT and FQNNGV. The CDR3: CASSLGDRGYEQYF. The CDR3 nucleotides are TGTGCCAGCAGCTTAGGGGACAGGGGTTACGAGCAGTACTTC.